Below, 5 T cell receptor beta chains from the same sample are listed, as sequenced in a study of blood T cell repertoires in COVID-19. TCRdb's copy holds only in-frame clones and misses some; the assay was immunoSEQ multiplex PCR. In the table there are roughly 230,000 clones, approximately 80% of which are singletons. What was sequenced was peripheral blood. Receptor source: a woman in her sixties with active or convalescent COVID-19.

This chain joins TRBV7-6 and TRBJ2-3; 7 positions agree with TRBD2. The CDR3 is 14 amino acids. V was clipped by 5 bases and J by 5 bases; unmatched bases: 7. Germline values: CDR1 SGHVS, CDR2 FNYEAQ. CDR3: CASSRLAEIDTQYF. The CDR3 nucleotides read TGTGCCAGCAGCCGTCTAGCGGAGATAGATACGCAGTATTTT.

This chain joins TRBV28 and TRBJ1-2; 7 bases fit TRBD1. Germline CDR1 reads MDHEN; CDR2 reads SYDVKM. The CDR3 extends over 14 amino acids. The trim removed 6 bases at V and 9 bases at J, leaving 13 bases unmatched. The CDR3 is CASSYQRQGKSYTF. CDR3 bases: TGTGCCAGCAGCTACCAGCGACAGGGAAAGAGCTACACCTTC.

The chain has TRBV7-9 and TRBJ2-3, with D tentatively TRBD1 (5 bases). Germline values: CDR1 SEHNR, CDR2 FQNEAQ (reference sequence). The CDR3 extends over 15 amino acids. V was cut by 1 base and J by 0 bases, with 8 bases left in between. The CDR3 reads CASSLGDSSTDTQYF. The CDR3 coding sequence is TGTGCCAGCAGCTTAGGAGACAGTAGCACAGATACGCAGTATTTT.

This chain joins TRBV27 and TRBJ1-3; 8 bases are a match to TRBD1. The CDR3 is made up of 14 amino acids. With 6 bases clipped from V and 2 bases from J, the junction kept 3 bases outside the gene matches. CDR1 and CDR2 (germline): MNHEY, SMNVEV (reference sequence). The CDR3 DNA is TGTGCCAGCAGCCGGACAGGGCCTGGAAACACCATATATTTT. It specifies CASSRTGPGNTIYF.

J is TRBJ1-2 and V is TRBV5-4; D not certain. The CDR3 spans 15 residues. The V and J ends lost 9 bases and 0 bases respectively, with 18 bases between them. The V gene's germline CDR1 is SGHNT and CDR2 YYREEE (reference sequence). Here the CDR3 reads CATRQQPRANYGYTF. Written as DNA, the CDR3 is TGTGCCACCCGACAACAACCAAGAGCTAACTATGGCTACACCTTC. Variable domain in full (rest from reference TRBV5-4 and TRBJ1-2): ETGVTQSPTHLIKTRGQQVTLRCSSQSGHNTVSWYQQALGQGPQFIFQYYREEENGRGNFPPRFSGLQFPNYSSELNVNALELDDSALYLCATRQQPRANYGYTFGSGTRLTVV.